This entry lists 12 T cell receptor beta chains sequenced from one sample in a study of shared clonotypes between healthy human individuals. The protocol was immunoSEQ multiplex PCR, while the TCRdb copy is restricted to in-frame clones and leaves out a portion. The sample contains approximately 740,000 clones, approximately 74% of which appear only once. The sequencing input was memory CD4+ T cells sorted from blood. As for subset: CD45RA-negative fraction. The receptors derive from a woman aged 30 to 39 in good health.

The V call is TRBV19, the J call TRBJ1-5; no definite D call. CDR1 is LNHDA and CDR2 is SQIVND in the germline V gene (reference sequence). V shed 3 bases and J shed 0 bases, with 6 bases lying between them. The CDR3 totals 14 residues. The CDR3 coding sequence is TGTGCCAGTAGTATGTTCTTTAGCAATCAGCCCCAGCATTTT. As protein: CASSMFFSNQPQHF.

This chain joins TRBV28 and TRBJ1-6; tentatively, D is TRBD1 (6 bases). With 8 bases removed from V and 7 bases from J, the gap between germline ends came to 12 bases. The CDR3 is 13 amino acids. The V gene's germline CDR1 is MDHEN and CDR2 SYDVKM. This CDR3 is CASGGLQNSPLHF. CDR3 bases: TGTGCCAGCGGGGGCCTCCAAAATTCACCCCTCCACTTT.

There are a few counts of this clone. The CDR3 nucleotides are TGTGCCAGCAGCCCCATGGGGTTCGCAGATACGCAGTATTTT. Its protein is CASSPMGFADTQYF. The chain carries TRBV7-3 and TRBJ2-3; D is unclear. Germline V gene data show CDR1 as SGHTA and CDR2 as FQGTGA. This CDR3 is 14 amino acids long. V lost 5 bases and J 4 bases, leaving 13 bases between the germline ends.

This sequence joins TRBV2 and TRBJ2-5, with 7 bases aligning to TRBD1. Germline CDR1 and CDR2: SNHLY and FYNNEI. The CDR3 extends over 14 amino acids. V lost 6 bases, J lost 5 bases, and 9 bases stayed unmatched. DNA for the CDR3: TGTGCCAGCAGAGACAGGGAGAACATTGAGACCCAGTACTTC. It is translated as CASRDRENIETQYF.

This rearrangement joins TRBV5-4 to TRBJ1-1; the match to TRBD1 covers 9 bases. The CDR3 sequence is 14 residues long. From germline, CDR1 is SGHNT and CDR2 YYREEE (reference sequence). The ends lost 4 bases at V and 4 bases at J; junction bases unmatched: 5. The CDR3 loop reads CASSGTGMSTEAFF. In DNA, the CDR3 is TGTGCCAGCAGCGGGACAGGGATGAGCACTGAAGCTTTCTTT.

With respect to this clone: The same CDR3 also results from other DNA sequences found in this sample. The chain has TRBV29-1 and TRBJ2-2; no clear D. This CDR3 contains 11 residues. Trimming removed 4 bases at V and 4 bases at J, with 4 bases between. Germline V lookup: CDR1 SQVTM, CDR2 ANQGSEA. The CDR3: CSVGVTGELFF. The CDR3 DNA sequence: TGCAGCGTTGGGGTCACCGGGGAGCTGTTTTTT.

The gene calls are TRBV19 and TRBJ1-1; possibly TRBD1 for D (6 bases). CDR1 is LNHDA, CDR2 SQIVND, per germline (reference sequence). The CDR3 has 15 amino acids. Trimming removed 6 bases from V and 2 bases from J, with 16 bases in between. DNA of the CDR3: TGTGCCAGTAGACCCCGACAGGATGCCAACACTGAAGCTTTCTTT. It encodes CASRPRQDANTEAFF.

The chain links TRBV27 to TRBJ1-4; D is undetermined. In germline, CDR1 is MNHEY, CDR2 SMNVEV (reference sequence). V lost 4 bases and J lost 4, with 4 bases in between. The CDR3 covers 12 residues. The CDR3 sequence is CASSSRNEKLFF. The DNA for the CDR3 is TGTGCCAGCAGTTCCCGTAATGAAAAACTGTTTTTT.

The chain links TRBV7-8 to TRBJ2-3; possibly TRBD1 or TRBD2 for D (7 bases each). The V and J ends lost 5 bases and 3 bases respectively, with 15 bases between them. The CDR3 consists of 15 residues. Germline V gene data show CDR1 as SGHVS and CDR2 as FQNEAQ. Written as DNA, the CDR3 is TGTGCCAGCAGCGCTTTCAGGGGGGGGACAGATACGCAGTATTTT. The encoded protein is CASSAFRGGTDTQYF.

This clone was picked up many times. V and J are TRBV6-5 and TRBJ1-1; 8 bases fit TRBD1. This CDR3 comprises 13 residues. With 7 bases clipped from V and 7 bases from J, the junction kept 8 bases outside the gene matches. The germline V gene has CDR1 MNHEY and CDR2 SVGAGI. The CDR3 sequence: CASTPRQGYEAFF. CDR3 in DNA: TGTGCCAGCACGCCGAGACAGGGGTATGAAGCTTTCTTT.

In DNA form, the CDR3 reads TGTGCCAGCTCGGTCAGACAGGGAGAGACCCAGTACTTC. Its translation: CASSVRQGETQYF. The genes are TRBV18 and TRBJ2-5, with 7 bases lining up with TRBD1. Trimming took 6 bases from V and 4 from J; bases not matched to a gene: 5. Germline CDR1 and CDR2: KGHSH and LQKENI. This CDR3 comprises 13 residues.

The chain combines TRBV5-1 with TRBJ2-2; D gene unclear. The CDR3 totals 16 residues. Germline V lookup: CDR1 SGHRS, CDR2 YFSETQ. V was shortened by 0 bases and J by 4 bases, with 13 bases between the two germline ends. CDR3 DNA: TGCGCCAGCAGCTTGGCCGCAATGGGTGGCACCGGGGAGCTGTTTTTT. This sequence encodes CASSLAAMGGTGELFF.